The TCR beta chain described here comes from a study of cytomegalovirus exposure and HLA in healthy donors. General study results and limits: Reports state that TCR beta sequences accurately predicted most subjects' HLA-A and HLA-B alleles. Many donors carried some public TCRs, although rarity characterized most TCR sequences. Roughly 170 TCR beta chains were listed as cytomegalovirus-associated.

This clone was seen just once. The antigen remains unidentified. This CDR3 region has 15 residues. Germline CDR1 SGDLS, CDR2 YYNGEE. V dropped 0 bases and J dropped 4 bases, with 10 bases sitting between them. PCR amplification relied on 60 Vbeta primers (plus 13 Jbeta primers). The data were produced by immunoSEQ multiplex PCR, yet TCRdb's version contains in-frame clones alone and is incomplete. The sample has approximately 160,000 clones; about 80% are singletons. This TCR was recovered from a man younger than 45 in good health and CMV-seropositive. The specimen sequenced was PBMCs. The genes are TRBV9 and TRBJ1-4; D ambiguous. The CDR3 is CASSVGAILNEKLFF. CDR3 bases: TGTGCCAGCAGCGTAGGGGCGATACTTAATGAAAAACTGTTTTTT.